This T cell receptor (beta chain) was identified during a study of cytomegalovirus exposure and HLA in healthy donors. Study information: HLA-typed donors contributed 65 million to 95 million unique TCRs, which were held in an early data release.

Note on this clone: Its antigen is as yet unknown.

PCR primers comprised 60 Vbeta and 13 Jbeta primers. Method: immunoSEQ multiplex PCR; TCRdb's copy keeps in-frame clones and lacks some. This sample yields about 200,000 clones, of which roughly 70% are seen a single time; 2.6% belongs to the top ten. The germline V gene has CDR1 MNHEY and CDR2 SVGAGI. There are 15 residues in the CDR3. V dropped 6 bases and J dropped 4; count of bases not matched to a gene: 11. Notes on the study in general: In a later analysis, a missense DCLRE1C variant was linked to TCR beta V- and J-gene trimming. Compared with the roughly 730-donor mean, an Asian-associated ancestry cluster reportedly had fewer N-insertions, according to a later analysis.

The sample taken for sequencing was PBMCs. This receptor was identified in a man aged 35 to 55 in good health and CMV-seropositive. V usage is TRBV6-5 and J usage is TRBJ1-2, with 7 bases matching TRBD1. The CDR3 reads CASSYTGEVGYGYTF. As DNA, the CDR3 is TGTGCCAGCAGCTATACAGGGGAGGTGGGCTATGGCTACACCTTC.